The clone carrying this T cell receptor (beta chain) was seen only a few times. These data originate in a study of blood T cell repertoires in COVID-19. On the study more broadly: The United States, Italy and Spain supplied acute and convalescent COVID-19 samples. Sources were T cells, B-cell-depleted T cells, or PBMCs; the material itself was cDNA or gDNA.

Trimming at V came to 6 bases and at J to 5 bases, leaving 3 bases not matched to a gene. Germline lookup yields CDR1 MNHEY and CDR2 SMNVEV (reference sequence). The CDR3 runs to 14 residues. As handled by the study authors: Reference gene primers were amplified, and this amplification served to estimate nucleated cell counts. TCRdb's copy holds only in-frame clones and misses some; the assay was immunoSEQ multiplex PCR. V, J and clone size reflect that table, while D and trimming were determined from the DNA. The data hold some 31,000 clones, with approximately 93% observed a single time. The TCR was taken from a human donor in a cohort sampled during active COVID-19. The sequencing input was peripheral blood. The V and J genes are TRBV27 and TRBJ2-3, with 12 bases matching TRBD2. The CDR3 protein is CASRTGLAGDTQYF. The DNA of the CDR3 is TGTGCCAGCAGGACGGGACTAGCGGGAGATACGCAGTATTTT.